Shown below are 3 T cell receptor beta chains from a single sample sequenced in a study of blood T cell repertoires in COVID-19. The data were produced by immunoSEQ multiplex PCR, yet TCRdb's version contains in-frame clones alone and is incomplete. The data show under 200,000 clones, roughly 90% seen once. The sample taken for sequencing was peripheral blood. All receptors come from a man younger than 35 with acute or convalescent COVID-19.

The rearrangement uses TRBV11-2 and TRBJ1-3, with 10 bases identical to TRBD1. The trim removed 1 base at V and 3 bases at J, leaving 0 bases unmatched. The length of the CDR3 is 15 residues. Germline CDR1 reads SGHAT; CDR2 reads FQNNGV. The CDR3 loop is CASSLGTGGGNTIYF. In DNA form, the CDR3 reads TGTGCCAGCAGCTTAGGGACAGGGGGTGGAAACACCATATATTTT.

The V and J genes are TRBV11-3 and TRBJ2-3, with 9 bases identical to TRBD1. The CDR3 runs to 15 residues. The germline CDR1 and CDR2 sequences are SGHNT and YENEEA. With V trimmed by 4 bases and J by 2 bases, 4 bases remained unmatched. The CDR3 here is CASSSTGGHTDTQYF. For the CDR3, the DNA is TGTGCCAGCAGCTCTACAGGGGGCCACACAGATACGCAGTATTTT.

CDR3 loop: CASSPRGGPKPLHF. CDR3 nucleotides: TGTGCCAGCAGTCCCCGAGGGGGCCCTAAACCCCTCCACTTT. The rearrangement joins TRBV6-5 to TRBJ1-6, with 7 bases identical to TRBD1. CDR1 is MNHEY, CDR2 SVGAGI, per germline. V lost 5 bases and J lost 12; bases outside the gene matches: 10. The CDR3 runs 14 residues.